This is a list of T cell receptor beta chains from one sample in a study of T cell changes during pregnancy in multiple sclerosis. Only in-frame clones appear in the TCRdb table, and some are missing; sequencing was by immunoSEQ multiplex PCR. This table holds tens of thousands of clones, about 93% found once. This specimen consisted of peripheral blood, obtained in the first trimester of pregnancy. The receptor set was obtained from a female donor with multiple sclerosis, enrolled in a pregnancy study. CDR3s include the opening cysteine and the closing phenylalanine or tryptophan. D genes are given only for firm matches. Size tells how often a clone was seen (once, few, many) or the class of an expanded clone, and some rows leave it out.

DNA,CDR3,size,J,V,D
TGTGCCAGCAGCCTTAGCGGGACGAACACCGGGGAGCTGTTTTTT,CASSLSGTNTGELFF,.,TRBJ2-2,TRBV9,TRBD2
TGTGCCATCATACTCATGGCGGGGGCGAACACTGAAGCTTTCTTT,CAIILMAGANTEAFF,.,TRBJ1-1,TRBV10-3,.
TGTGCCAGCAGTGAAGGTATCGGGTACGAGCAGTACTTC,CASSEGIGYEQYF,once,TRBJ2-7,TRBV2,.
TGTGCCTGGGGGGGACAGGGGTGGAGTGATGTCCGGGACGAGCAGTACTTC,CAWGGQGWSDVRDEQYF,.,TRBJ2-7,TRBV30,TRBD1
TGTGCCAGCTCACCTAATAACAGGCTGACTAACTATGGCTACACCTTC,CASSPNNRLTNYGYTF,.,TRBJ1-2,TRBV18,.
TGTGCCAGCAGTGTAAATGTGAACACTGAAGCTTTCTTT,CASSVNVNTEAFF,.,TRBJ1-1,TRBV2,.
TGTGCCAGCAGCTTAGGACAGGGGGCGAGGACTGAAGCTTTCTTT,CASSLGQGARTEAFF,.,TRBJ1-1,TRBV7-9,TRBD1
TGTGCCAGCAGCGTAGGACTAGCGGTCCAAGAGACCCAGTACTTC,CASSVGLAVQETQYF,.,TRBJ2-5,TRBV9,TRBD2
TGTGCCAGCAGTTACGGGGACAGGGGAGGAACTGAAGCTTTCTTT,CASSYGDRGGTEAFF,once,TRBJ1-1,TRBV6-5,TRBD1
TGCGCCAGCAGCCCTTTTCGGGGGGTAAGAGATACGCAGTATTTT,CASSPFRGVRDTQYF,once,TRBJ2-3,TRBV4-1,TRBD2
TGCGCCAGCAGCTTGGTCTCTCAGGGGTCAGCTGGAAACACCATATATTTT,CASSLVSQGSAGNTIYF,.,TRBJ1-3,TRBV5-1,.
TGTGCCAGCAGTTACGGACAGGGGACCTATGGCTACACCTTC,CASSYGQGTYGYTF,once,TRBJ1-2,TRBV27,TRBD1
TGTGCCAGCAGTCAACAGGGGGGGAAGAATCAGCCCCAGCATTTT,CASSQQGGKNQPQHF,.,TRBJ1-5,TRBV7-9,TRBD1
TGCGCCAGCAGCCACGAATCAGGGGGTGGCTACACCTTC,CASSHESGGGYTF,.,TRBJ1-2,TRBV4-3,TRBD1
TGTGCCAGCAGTGAATACAGCCTGGGTGGCACAGATACGCAGTATTTT,CASSEYSLGGTDTQYF,once,TRBJ2-3,TRBV6-1,.
TGCGCCAGCAGCTTGGCGATAGCGGCCAATGAGCAGTTCTTC,CASSLAIAANEQFF,.,TRBJ2-1,TRBV5-1,.
TGTGCCAGTAGTAGGGCGGGGAACACTGAAGCTTTCTTT,CASSRAGNTEAFF,medium-sized,TRBJ1-1,TRBV19,.
TGTGCCAGCAGCTTAGGAGGGGGTTACCCAAATGAGCAGTTCTTC,CASSLGGGYPNEQFF,.,TRBJ2-1,TRBV7-9,.
TGTGCCAGCATCGTTGGACAGGGGGCGGTTTACGAGCAGTACTTC,CASIVGQGAVYEQYF,.,TRBJ2-7,TRBV7-9,TRBD1
TGTGCCAGTAGAGGGGACAGAGAAAATAGCAATCAGCCCCAGCATTTT,CASRGDRENSNQPQHF,.,TRBJ1-5,TRBV19,TRBD1
TGTGCCAGCAGCGGGGGGACAGTGAACACTGAAGCTTTCTTT,CASSGGTVNTEAFF,few,TRBJ1-1,TRBV9,TRBD1
TGTGCCAGCAGCTTGGGAGACTACAGTGAAGCTTTCTTT,CASSLGDYSEAFF,once,TRBJ1-1,TRBV5-8,.
TGTGCCAGCAGCCATGGGACGGGAGAATCGGACGAGCAGTACTTC,CASSHGTGESDEQYF,.,TRBJ2-7,TRBV5-4,.
TGCAGCGTTCAGGGGACAGGGGTTTTCTTC,CSVQGTGVFF,once,TRBJ2-1,TRBV29-1,TRBD1
TGCGCCAGCAGCTTAAGCACGTTTAACTACGAGCAGTACTTC,CASSLSTFNYEQYF,.,TRBJ2-7,TRBV5-1,.
TGTGCCAGCAGCTTCGACGGGAATGAGCAGTTCTTC,CASSFDGNEQFF,.,TRBJ2-1,TRBV7-6,.
TGTGCCAGCAGGGACTCACTAGCGGGAAAAGGCAATGAGCAGTTCTTC,CASRDSLAGKGNEQFF,.,TRBJ2-1,TRBV2,TRBD2
TGCGCCAGCAGCTTTGGACTAGCGGGAGGGCCAGATACGCAGTATTTT,CASSFGLAGGPDTQYF,.,TRBJ2-3,TRBV5-1,TRBD2
TGTGCCTGGAGTGTACTAGGGGAGGGGCAAGAGACCCAGTACTTC,CAWSVLGEGQETQYF,.,TRBJ2-5,TRBV30,TRBD2
TGTGCCAGCAGTTCCGGGAGAGGCCAAGAGACCCAGTACTTC,CASSSGRGQETQYF,once,TRBJ2-5,TRBV28,.
TGTGCCAGCAGTGAAGCGGAGTTCTCCTACAATGAGCAGTTCTTC,CASSEAEFSYNEQFF,.,TRBJ2-1,TRBV2,.
TGTGCCAGCATGGAGGGATGGGGGGAGACCCAGTACTTC,CASMEGWGETQYF,.,TRBJ2-5,TRBV6-1,.
TGTGCCAGCAGCTTAGGCAGCTCCTACAATGAGCAGTTCTTC,CASSLGSSYNEQFF,.,TRBJ2-1,TRBV7-2,.
TGTGCCAGCTCTCCCGACAGGGTAAAAGACAGCGAGCAGTACTTC,CASSPDRVKDSEQYF,.,TRBJ2-7,TRBV18,TRBD1
TGTGCCAGCAGGAGGACAGGCACAATGAACACTGAAGCTTTCTTT,CASRRTGTMNTEAFF,.,TRBJ1-1,TRBV28,TRBD1
TGCGCCAGCAGCCCGGGACAGGTTAGCAATCAGCCCCAGCATTTT,CASSPGQVSNQPQHF,.,TRBJ1-5,TRBV4-1,TRBD1
TGCGCCAGCAGCCACGATTCGAGACGGGACACACCAAATTCACCCCTCCACTTT,CASSHDSRRDTPNSPLHF,once,TRBJ1-6,TRBV4-3,.
TGTGCCAGCTCAATTAAGGTCCCTAGCGGGGAGATCGGGTACGAGCAGTACTTC,CASSIKVPSGEIGYEQYF,.,TRBJ2-7,TRBV18,TRBD2
TGTGCCATCAGTGATGGGACAGGGGGCAAGGAGCAGTACTTC,CAISDGTGGKEQYF,.,TRBJ2-7,TRBV10-3,TRBD1
TGTGCCAGTAGTATAGGCGGGGGGTGGGAGGATGAGCAGTTCTTC,CASSIGGGWEDEQFF,few,TRBJ2-1,TRBV19,TRBD2
TGCGCCAGCAGCCCCACAGGGGCCCCCGGCTCCTACGAGCAGTACTTC,CASSPTGAPGSYEQYF,.,TRBJ2-7,TRBV5-1,TRBD1